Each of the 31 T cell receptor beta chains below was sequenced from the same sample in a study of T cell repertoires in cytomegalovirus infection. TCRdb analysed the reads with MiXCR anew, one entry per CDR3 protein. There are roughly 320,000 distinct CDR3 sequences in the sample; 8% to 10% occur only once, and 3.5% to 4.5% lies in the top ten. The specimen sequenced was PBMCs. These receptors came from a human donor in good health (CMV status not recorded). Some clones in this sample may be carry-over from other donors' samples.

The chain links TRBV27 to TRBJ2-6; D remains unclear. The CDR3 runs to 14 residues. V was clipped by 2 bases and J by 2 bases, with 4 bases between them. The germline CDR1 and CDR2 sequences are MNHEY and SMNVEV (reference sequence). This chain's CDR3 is CASSLAAGANVLTF. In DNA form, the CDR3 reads TGTGCCAGCAGTTTAGCGGCTGGGGCCAACGTCCTGACTTTC.

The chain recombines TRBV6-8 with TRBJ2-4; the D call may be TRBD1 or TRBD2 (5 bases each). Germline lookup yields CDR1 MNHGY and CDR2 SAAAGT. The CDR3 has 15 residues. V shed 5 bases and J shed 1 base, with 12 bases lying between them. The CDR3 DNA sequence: TGTGCCAGCAGTGTTGGGGGACGGGCCAAAAACATTCAGTACTTC. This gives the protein CASSVGGRAKNIQYF.

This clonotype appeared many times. This CDR3 reads CAISTGYRVSDGYTF. The CDR3, as DNA: TGTGCCATCAGTACGGGTTACAGGGTATCAGACGGCTACACCTTC. This rearrangement joins TRBV10-3 to TRBJ1-2; perhaps TRBD1 as D (6 bases). The CDR3 runs to 15 residues. V was clipped by 5 bases and J by 8 bases, with 21 bases between them. Per germline, CDR1 ENHRY and CDR2 SYGVKD.

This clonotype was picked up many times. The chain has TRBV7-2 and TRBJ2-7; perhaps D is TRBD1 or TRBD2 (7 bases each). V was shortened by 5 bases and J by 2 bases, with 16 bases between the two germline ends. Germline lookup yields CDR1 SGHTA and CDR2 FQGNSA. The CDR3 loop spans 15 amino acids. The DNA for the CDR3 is TGTGCCAGCAGCCGACAGGGAGGGAAGACCTACGAGCAGTACTTC. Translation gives CASSRQGGKTYEQYF.

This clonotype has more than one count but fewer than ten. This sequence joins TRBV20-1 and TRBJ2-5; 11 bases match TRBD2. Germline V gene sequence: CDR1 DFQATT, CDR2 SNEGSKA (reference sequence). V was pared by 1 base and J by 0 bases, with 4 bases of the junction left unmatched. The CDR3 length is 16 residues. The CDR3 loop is CSARAPSGGYQETQYF. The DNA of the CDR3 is TGCAGTGCTAGAGCCCCTAGCGGGGGGTACCAAGAGACCCAGTACTTC.

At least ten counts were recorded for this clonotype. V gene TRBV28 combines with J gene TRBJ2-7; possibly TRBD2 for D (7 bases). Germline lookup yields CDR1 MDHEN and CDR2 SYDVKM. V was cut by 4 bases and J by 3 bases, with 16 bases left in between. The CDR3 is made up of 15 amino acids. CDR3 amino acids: CASSSQGGGNYEQYF. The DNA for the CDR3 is TGTGCCAGCAGTTCCCAAGGGGGGGGAAACTACGAGCAGTACTTC.

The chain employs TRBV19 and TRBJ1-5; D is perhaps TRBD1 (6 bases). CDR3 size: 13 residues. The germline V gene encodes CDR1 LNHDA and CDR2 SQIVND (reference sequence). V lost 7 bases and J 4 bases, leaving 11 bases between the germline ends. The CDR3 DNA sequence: TGTGCCAGTACCTCCAGGGGTAATCAGCCCCAGCATTTT. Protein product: CASTSRGNQPQHF. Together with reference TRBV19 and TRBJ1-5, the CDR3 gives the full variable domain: DGGITQSPKYLFRKEGQNVTLSCEQNLNHDAMYWYRQDPGQGLRLIYYSQIVNDFQKGDIAEGYSVSREKKESFPLTVTSAQKNPTAFYLCASTSRGNQPQHFGDGTRLSIL.

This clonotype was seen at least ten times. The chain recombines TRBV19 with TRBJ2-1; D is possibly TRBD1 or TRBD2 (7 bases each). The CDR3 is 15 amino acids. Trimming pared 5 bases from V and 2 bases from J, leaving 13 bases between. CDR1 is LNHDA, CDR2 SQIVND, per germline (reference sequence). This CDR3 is CASSQGGGPYNEQFF. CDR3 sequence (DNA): TGTGCCAGTAGTCAGGGGGGGGGACCCTACAATGAGCAGTTCTTC.

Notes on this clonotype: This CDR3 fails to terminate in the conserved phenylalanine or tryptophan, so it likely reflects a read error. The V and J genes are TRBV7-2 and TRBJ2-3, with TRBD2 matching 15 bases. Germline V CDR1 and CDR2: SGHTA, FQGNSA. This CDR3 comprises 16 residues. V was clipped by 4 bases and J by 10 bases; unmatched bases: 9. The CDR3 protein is CASSSGLAGGPSAQYS. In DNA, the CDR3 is TGTGCCAGCAGCTCTGGACTAGCGGGGGGGCCAAGCGCGCAGTATTCT.

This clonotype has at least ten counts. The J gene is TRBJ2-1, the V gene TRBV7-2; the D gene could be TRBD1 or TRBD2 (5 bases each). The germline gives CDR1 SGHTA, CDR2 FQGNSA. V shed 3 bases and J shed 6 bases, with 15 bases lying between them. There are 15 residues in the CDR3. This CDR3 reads CASSLRDLIANEQFF. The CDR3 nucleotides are TGTGCCAGCAGCTTGAGGGACCTAATAGCCAATGAGCAGTTCTTC.

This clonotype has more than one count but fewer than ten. CDR3 bases: TGCGCCAGCAGCCAACCTGGAGGTGATCGGGGCTACACCTTC. Encoded protein: CASSQPGGDRGYTF. The chain carries TRBV4-3 and TRBJ1-2; D is uncertain. Deletions cut 2 bases from V and 8 bases from J, with 15 bases between. The CDR3 is 14 residues long. The germline V gene encodes CDR1 LGHNA and CDR2 YSLEER.

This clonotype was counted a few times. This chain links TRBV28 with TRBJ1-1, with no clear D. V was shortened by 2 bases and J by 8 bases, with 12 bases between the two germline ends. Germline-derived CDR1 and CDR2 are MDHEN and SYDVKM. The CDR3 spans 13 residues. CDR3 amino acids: CASSLPPGSEAFF. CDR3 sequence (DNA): TGTGCCAGCAGTTTACCCCCTGGGAGCGAAGCTTTCTTT.

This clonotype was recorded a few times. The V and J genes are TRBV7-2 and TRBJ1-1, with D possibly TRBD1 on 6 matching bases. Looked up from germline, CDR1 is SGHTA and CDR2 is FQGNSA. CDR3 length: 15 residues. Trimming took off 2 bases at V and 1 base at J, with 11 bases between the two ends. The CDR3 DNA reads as TGTGCCAGCAGCTTACAGACAGGCGGGAACACTGAAGCTTTCTTT. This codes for CASSLQTGGNTEAFF.

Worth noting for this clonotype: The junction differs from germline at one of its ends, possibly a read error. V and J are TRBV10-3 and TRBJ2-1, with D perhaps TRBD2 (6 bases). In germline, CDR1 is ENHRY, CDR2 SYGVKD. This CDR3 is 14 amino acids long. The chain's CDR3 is CAAGRESSYDEQFF. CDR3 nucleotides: TGTGCCGCGGGGCGGGAAAGCTCCTACGATGAGCAGTTCTTC.

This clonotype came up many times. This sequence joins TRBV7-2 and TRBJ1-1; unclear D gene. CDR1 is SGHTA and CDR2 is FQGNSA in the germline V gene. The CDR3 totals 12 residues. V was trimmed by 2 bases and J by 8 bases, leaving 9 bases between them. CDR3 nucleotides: TGTGCCAGCAGCTTATTTGGCTTCGAAGCTTTCTTT. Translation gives CASSLFGFEAFF.

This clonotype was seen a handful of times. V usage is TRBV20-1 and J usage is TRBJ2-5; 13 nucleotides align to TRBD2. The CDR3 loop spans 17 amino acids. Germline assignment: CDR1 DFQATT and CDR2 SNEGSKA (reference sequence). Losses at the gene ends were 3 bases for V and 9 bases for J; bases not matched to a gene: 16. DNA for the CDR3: TGCAGTGCTAGTCTCGACCCGGGACTAGCGGGGCCTCGGGCCCAGTACTTC. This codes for CSASLDPGLAGPRAQYF.

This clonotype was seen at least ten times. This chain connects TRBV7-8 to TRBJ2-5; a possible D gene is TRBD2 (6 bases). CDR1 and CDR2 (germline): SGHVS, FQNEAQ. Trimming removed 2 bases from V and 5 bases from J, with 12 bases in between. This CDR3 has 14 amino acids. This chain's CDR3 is CASSLSSGVETQYF. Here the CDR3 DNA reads TGTGCCAGCAGCTTAAGTAGCGGTGTGGAGACCCAGTACTTC.

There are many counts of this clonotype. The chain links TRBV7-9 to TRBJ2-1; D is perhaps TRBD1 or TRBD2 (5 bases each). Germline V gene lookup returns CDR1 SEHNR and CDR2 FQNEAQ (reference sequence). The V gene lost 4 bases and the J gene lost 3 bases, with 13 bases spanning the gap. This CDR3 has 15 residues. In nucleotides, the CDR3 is TGTGCCAGCAGCTCGATCCTGGGACGCTACAATGAGCAGTTCTTC. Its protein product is CASSSILGRYNEQFF.

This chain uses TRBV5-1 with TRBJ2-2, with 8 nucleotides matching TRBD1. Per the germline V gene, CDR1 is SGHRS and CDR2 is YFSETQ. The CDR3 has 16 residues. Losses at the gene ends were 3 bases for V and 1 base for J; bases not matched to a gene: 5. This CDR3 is CASSSSGGRNTGELFF. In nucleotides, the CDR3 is TGCGCCAGCAGCTCGTCAGGGGGCAGGAACACCGGGGAGCTGTTTTTT.

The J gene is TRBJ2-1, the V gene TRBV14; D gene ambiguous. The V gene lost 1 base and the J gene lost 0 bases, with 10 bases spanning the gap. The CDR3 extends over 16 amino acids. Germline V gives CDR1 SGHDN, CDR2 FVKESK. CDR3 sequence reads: CASSQAYWSSYNEQFF. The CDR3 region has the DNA TGTGCCAGCAGCCAAGCTTACTGGAGCTCCTACAATGAGCAGTTCTTC.

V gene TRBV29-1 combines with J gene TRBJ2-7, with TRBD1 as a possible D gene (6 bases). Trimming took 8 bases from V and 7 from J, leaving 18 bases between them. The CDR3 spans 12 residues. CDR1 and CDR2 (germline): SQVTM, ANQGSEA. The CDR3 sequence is CSTGTTLGEQYF. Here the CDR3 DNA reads TGCAGCACCGGGACAACTTTGGGGGAGCAGTACTTC.

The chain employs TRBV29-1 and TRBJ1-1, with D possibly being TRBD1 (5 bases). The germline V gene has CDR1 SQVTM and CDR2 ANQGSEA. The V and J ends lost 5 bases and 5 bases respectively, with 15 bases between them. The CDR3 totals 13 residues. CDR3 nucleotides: TGCAGCGTTACGCCGGGATGGGGGACTGAAGCTTTCTTT. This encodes CSVTPGWGTEAFF.

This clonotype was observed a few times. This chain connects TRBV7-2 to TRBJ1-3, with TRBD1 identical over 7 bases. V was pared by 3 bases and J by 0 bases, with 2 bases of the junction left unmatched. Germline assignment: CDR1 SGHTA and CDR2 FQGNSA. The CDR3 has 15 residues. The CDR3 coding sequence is TGTGCCAGCAGCTTCTGGGACAGCTCTGGAAACACCATATATTTT. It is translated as CASSFWDSSGNTIYF. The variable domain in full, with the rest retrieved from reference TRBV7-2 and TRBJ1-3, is GAGVSQSPSNKVTEKGKDVELRCDPISGHTALYWYRQSLGQGLEFLIYFQGNSAPDKSGLPSDRFSAERTGGSVSTLTIQRTQQEDSAVYLCASSFWDSSGNTIYFGEGSWLTVV.

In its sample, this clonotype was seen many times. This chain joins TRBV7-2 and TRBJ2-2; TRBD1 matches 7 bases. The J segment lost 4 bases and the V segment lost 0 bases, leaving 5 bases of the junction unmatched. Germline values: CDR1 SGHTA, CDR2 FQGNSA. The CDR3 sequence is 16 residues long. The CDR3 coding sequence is TGTGCCAGCAGCTTAGCAAAGGGACAGATCACCGGGGAGCTGTTTTTT. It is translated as CASSLAKGQITGELFF. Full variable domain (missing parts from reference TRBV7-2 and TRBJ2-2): GAGVSQSPSNKVTEKGKDVELRCDPISGHTALYWYRQSLGQGLEFLIYFQGNSAPDKSGLPSDRFSAERTGGSVSTLTIQRTQQEDSAVYLCASSLAKGQITGELFFGEGSRLTVL.

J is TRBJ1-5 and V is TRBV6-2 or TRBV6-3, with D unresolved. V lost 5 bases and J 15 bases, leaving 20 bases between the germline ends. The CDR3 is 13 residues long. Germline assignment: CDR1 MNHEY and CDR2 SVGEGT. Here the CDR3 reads CASSGISGSEPHF. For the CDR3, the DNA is TGTGCCAGCAGTGGTATTTCGGGCTCCGAACCGCATTTT.

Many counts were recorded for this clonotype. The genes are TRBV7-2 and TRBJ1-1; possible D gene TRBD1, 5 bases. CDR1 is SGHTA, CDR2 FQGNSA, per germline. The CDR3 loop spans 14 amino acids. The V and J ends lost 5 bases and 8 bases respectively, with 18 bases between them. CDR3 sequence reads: CASSATFRVREAFF. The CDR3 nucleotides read TGTGCCAGCAGCGCTACGTTCAGGGTTAGAGAAGCTTTCTTT.

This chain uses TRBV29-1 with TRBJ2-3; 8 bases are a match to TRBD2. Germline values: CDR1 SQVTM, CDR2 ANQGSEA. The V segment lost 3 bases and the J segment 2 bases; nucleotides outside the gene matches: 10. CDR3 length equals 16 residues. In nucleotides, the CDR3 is TGCAGCGTTGACCCCTATACTAGCGGCACCACAGATACGCAGTATTTT. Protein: CSVDPYTSGTTDTQYF.

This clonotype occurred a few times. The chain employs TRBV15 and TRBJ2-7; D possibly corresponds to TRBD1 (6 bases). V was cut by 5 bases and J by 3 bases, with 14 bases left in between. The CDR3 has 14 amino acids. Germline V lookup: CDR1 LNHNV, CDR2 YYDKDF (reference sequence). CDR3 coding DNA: TGTGCCACCAGCTCTCCCGGGACACTCTACGAGCAGTACTTC. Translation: CATSSPGTLYEQYF.

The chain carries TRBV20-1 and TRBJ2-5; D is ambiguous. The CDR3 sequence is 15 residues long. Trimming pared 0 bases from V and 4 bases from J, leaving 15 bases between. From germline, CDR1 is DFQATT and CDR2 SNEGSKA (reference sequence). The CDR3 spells CSARDRTLPGETQYF. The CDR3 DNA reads TGCAGTGCTAGAGACCGGACCTTACCGGGAGAGACCCAGTACTTC.

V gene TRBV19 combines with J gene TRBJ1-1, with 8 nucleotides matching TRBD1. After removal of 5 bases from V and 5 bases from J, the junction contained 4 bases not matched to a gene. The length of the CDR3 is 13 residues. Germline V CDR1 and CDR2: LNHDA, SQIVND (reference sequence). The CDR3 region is CASSAHRGTEAFF. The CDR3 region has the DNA TGTGCCAGTAGTGCTCACAGGGGGACTGAAGCTTTCTTT.

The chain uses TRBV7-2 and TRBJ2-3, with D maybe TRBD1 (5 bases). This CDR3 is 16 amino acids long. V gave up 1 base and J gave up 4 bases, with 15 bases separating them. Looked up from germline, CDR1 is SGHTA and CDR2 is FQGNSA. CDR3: CASSLGGGQGSDTQYF. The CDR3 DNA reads TGTGCCAGCAGCTTAGGTGGTGGGCAGGGCTCAGATACGCAGTATTTT.